The 32 T cell receptor beta chains listed next were all sequenced from one sample in a study of CD8 T cells in ankylosing spondylitis (dated by TCRdb to about 2017). Library preparation was by 5' RACE. TCRdb names Illumina HiSeq 2500 as the instrument used. TCRdb handled the public reads itself, with Q25 trimming in fastp and clone calling in MiXCR, and kept productive beta chains. Identical CDR3 proteins give one entry, which carries the most common genes and DNA. The sample table contains over 110,000 distinct CDR3 sequences; only one count was recorded for 7% to 10% of them. Together, the top ten hold more than 7% of the sample. Sequenced material: synovial fluid, either unsorted or a sorted T cell fraction (not recorded which). These receptors all come from a male donor with ankylosing spondylitis.

This clonotype was recorded at least ten times. The chain has TRBV20-1 and TRBJ2-7, with a possible D match to TRBD2 (5 bases). V was clipped by 4 bases and J by 7 bases, with 8 bases between them. Germline V gene lookup returns CDR1 DFQATT and CDR2 SNEGSKA (reference sequence). This CDR3 has 10 amino acids. The CDR3 DNA is TGCAGTGCTACACCGGGGGAGCAGTACTTC. Its protein is CSATPGEQYF.

This clonotype showed up many times. This chain connects TRBV20-1 to TRBJ1-2; D is ambiguous. Trimming took off 3 bases at V and 2 bases at J, with 7 bases between the two ends. The CDR3 length is 12 residues. Germline lookup yields CDR1 DFQATT and CDR2 SNEGSKA (reference sequence). The CDR3 nucleotides are TGCAGTGCTAGTAGCAGGAACTATGGCTACACCTTC. Translated: CSASSRNYGYTF.

V and J are TRBV7-2 and TRBJ2-1, with a possible D match to TRBD1 (7 bases). There are 14 residues in the CDR3. CDR1 is SGHTA, CDR2 FQGNSA, per germline. V lost 4 bases to trimming and J lost 9 bases, with 16 bases between them. The CDR3 coding sequence is TGTGCCAGCAGCTATCGACAGGGACTCTTTGAGCAGTTCTTC. Translating gives CASSYRQGLFEQFF.

The chain recombines TRBV7-3 with TRBJ1-1; no reliable D call. Germline assignment: CDR1 SGHTA and CDR2 FQGTGA. Trimming took off 3 bases at V and 4 bases at J, with 9 bases between the two ends. The CDR3 sequence is 13 residues long. This chain's CDR3 is CASSFASSTEAFF. CDR3 DNA: TGTGCCAGCAGCTTCGCATCCAGCACTGAAGCTTTCTTT.

This clonotype was observed many times. Its ends do not fully match the called genes, so a read error is possible. The rearrangement links TRBV7-9 to TRBJ2-1, with 12 bases fitting TRBD2. The germline gives CDR1 SEHNR, CDR2 FQNEAQ (reference sequence). The CDR3 loop spans 16 amino acids. The CDR3: CASSLAGGVMINEQFF. As DNA, the CDR3 is TGTGCCAGCAGCCTAGCGGGAGGGGTTATGATCAATGAGCAGTTCTTC.

V is TRBV21-1 and J is TRBJ2-7; TRBD1 was called by the table and not checked on the DNA. TRBV21-1 is described as a pseudogene. The CDR3 has 17 amino acids. CDR3 nucleotides: TGTGCCAGCAGCAAAAGGGGAGGAGGGGGCATCTCCTACGAGCAGTACTTC. Translating it yields CASSKRGGGGISYEQYF.

Many counts were recorded for this clonotype. The chain couples TRBV10-3 to TRBJ2-1, with 9 positions matching TRBD1. This CDR3 is built from 15 residues. CDR1 is ENHRY, CDR2 SYGVKD, per germline. V trimming: 4 bases; J trimming: 7 bases; junction bases outside the gene matches: 8. As DNA, the CDR3 is TGTGCCATCAGTGGGGGACAGGGATTTGCGAATGAGCAGTTCTTC. Its translation is CAISGGQGFANEQFF.

This clonotype was found many times. This chain joins TRBV6-2 or TRBV6-3 and TRBJ2-7; the match to TRBD1 covers 7 bases. The CDR3 covers 12 residues. Germline loops: CDR1 MNHEY, CDR2 SVGEGT. V was clipped by 6 bases and J by 4 bases; unmatched bases: 3. CDR3 region: CASREDRYEQYF. In nucleotides, the CDR3 is TGTGCCAGCAGAGAGGACAGGTACGAGCAGTACTTC.

This clonotype showed up many times. The chain has TRBV10-3 and TRBJ2-5, with D perhaps matching TRBD2 (5 bases). Germline CDR1 is ENHRY and CDR2 is SYGVKD. Trimming cost V 8 bases and J 6 bases, with 10 bases left between them. The CDR3 consists of 11 residues. The CDR3 here is CAIGGGKTQYF. As DNA, the CDR3 is TGTGCCATCGGAGGAGGAAAGACCCAGTACTTC.

This clonotype has a count of ten or more. The chain combines TRBV4-2 with TRBJ1-1; possibly TRBD1 for D (6 bases). Trimming cost V 4 bases and J 1 base, with 10 bases left between them. Germline CDR1 is LGHNA and CDR2 is YNFKEQ. This CDR3 region has 14 residues. DNA for the CDR3: TGTGCCAGCAGCCCACAGGGAGCGAACACTGAAGCTTTCTTT. Amino acid sequence: CASSPQGANTEAFF.

This clonotype has at least ten counts. This sequence joins TRBV7-2 and TRBJ1-1; D unclear. The germline gives CDR1 SGHTA, CDR2 FQGNSA. V was shortened by 3 bases and J by 5 bases, with 10 bases between the two germline ends. The CDR3 runs 13 residues. CDR3 amino acids: CASSFGLGTEAFF. The DNA for the CDR3 is TGTGCCAGCAGCTTCGGTCTCGGGACTGAAGCTTTCTTT.

This clonotype was detected only a few times. The chain is built from TRBV3-1 and TRBJ1-5; D remains unclear. Germline V lookup: CDR1 LGHDT, CDR2 YNNKEL (reference sequence). The length of the CDR3 is 13 residues. Deletions cut 1 base from V and 6 bases from J, with 7 bases between. CDR3 bases: TGTGCCAGCAGCCAAGGTGTGACTCAGCCCCAGCATTTT. It translates to CASSQGVTQPQHF.

This chain links TRBV9 with TRBJ2-3; unclear D gene. Trimming stripped 0 bases from V and 2 bases from J, with 7 bases between. The germline gives CDR1 SGDLS, CDR2 YYNGEE. The CDR3 is 14 residues long. The CDR3 nucleotides are TGTGCCAGCAGCGTAGTGGGGATCACAGATACGCAGTATTTT. Encoded protein: CASSVVGITDTQYF.

This clonotype was observed many times. This chain links TRBV10-3 with TRBJ2-1; 7 bases fit TRBD2. The CDR3 is 15 residues long. The germline V gene has CDR1 ENHRY and CDR2 SYGVKD. The junction had 6 bases not matched to a gene; V was cut back by 0 bases and J by 7 bases. The CDR3 sequence: CAISESQGAGNEQFF. As DNA, the CDR3 is TGTGCCATCAGTGAGTCCCAGGGAGCGGGGAATGAGCAGTTCTTC.

The CDR3 loop reads CASSFRGYSNQPQHF. DNA for the CDR3: TGTGCCAGCAGTTTCCGGGGATATAGCAATCAGCCCCAGCATTTT. The chain employs TRBV12-3 or TRBV12-4 and TRBJ1-5; the D is unclear. Trimming took off 3 bases at V and 0 bases at J, with 9 bases between the two ends. This CDR3 contains 15 residues.

There are many counts of this clonotype. The chain is built from TRBV27 and TRBJ1-1, with D possibly matching TRBD1 (5 bases). CDR3 size: 11 residues. The V end was cut by 7 bases, the J end by 6 bases, with 9 bases between. Germline-derived CDR1 and CDR2 are MNHEY and SMNVEV (reference sequence). CDR3 protein: CASTRGAEAFF. In DNA form, the CDR3 reads TGTGCCAGCACCCGAGGGGCTGAAGCTTTCTTT.

The rearrangement joins TRBV15 to TRBJ1-3; no reliable D call. The CDR3 has 16 residues. The germline V gene encodes CDR1 LNHNV and CDR2 YYDKDF (reference sequence). V dropped 1 base and J dropped 1 base, with 11 bases sitting between them. The CDR3 loop reads CATSRGDSSSGNTIYF. CDR3 coding DNA: TGTGCCACCAGCAGAGGAGACTCCTCTTCTGGAAACACCATATATTTT.

V and J are TRBV7-9 and TRBJ2-1; D gene ambiguous. V was shortened by 5 bases and J by 9 bases, with 14 bases between the two germline ends. This CDR3 is built from 13 residues. Germline V CDR1 and CDR2: SEHNR, FQNEAQ (reference sequence). The CDR3 DNA follows: TGTGCCAGCAGCACAACTGGGATCGCTGAGCAGTTCTTC. Its translation is CASSTTGIAEQFF.

This clonotype was counted many times. The chain carries TRBV7-8 and TRBJ2-5; D remains ambiguous. The germline V and J ends were trimmed by 3 bases and 5 bases, with 7 bases remaining between them. From germline, CDR1 is SGHVS and CDR2 FQNEAQ. The CDR3 covers 12 residues. CDR3 sequence (DNA): TGTGCCAGCAGCTTGAGTGGGGAGACCCAGTACTTC. This gives the protein CASSLSGETQYF.

This clonotype has a count of ten or more. This rearrangement joins TRBV2 to TRBJ2-5; D is tentatively TRBD1 or TRBD2 (6 bases each). The germline gives CDR1 SNHLY, CDR2 FYNNEI. Trimming took 6 bases from V and 5 from J, leaving 16 bases between them. The CDR3 runs 14 residues. This CDR3 reads CASRRSRGPETQYF. The DNA of the CDR3 is TGTGCCAGCAGAAGATCCCGGGGGCCGGAGACCCAGTACTTC.

Here the CDR3 DNA reads TGTGCCAGCAGCTTACTAGGGCCCGGGGAGCTGTTTTTT. Protein: CASSLLGPGELFF. This sequence joins TRBV11-3 and TRBJ2-2; D is ambiguous. V lost 2 bases and J 6 bases, leaving 7 bases between the germline ends. The CDR3 runs 13 residues. Germline values: CDR1 SGHNT, CDR2 YENEEA.

This clonotype was seen ten or more times. The J gene is TRBJ1-1, the V gene TRBV7-2; perhaps TRBD1 as D (5 bases). Germline CDR1 reads SGHTA; CDR2 reads FQGNSA. This CDR3 spans 14 amino acids. Trimming removed 5 bases at V and 1 base at J, with 11 bases between. The CDR3 coding sequence is TGTGCCAGCAGCCGAGACAGTCCGAACACTGAAGCTTTCTTT. This gives the protein CASSRDSPNTEAFF.

This clonotype was found many times. The chain employs TRBV7-9 and TRBJ2-3; a weak D match, TRBD1 (6 bases). Per germline, CDR1 SEHNR and CDR2 FQNEAQ (reference sequence). Deletions cut 5 bases from V and 0 bases from J, with 15 bases between. The CDR3 covers 16 residues. CDR3 loop: CASSTHWGHSTDTQYF. Written as DNA, the CDR3 is TGTGCCAGCAGCACCCACTGGGGGCACAGCACAGATACGCAGTATTTT.

This chain uses TRBV11-1 with TRBJ1-1; D remains unclear. The ends were cut back, 6 bases at V and 3 bases at J, with 11 bases in the middle. The CDR3 length is 13 residues. Germline-derived CDR1 and CDR2 are SGHAT and FQDESV (reference sequence). Here the CDR3 reads CASSSFRDTEAFF. The CDR3 DNA follows: TGTGCCAGCAGTTCTTTCCGGGACACTGAAGCTTTCTTT.

Ten or more counts support this clonotype. This chain joins TRBV5-1 and TRBJ2-7; perhaps TRBD1 as D (6 bases). V was cut by 0 bases and J by 6 bases, with 13 bases left in between. The CDR3 consists of 14 residues. Germline V gene sequence: CDR1 SGHRS, CDR2 YFSETQ. The CDR3 spells CASSLVDRGGEQYF. CDR3 sequence (DNA): TGCGCCAGCAGCTTGGTGGACAGAGGAGGCGAGCAGTACTTC.

There are many counts of this clonotype. V usage is TRBV5-1 and J usage is TRBJ2-1, with 8 positions matching TRBD2. Germline V lookup: CDR1 SGHRS, CDR2 YFSETQ. V shed 0 bases, J shed 7 bases, and the junction held 6 bases outside the gene matches. The CDR3 runs 15 residues. For the CDR3, the DNA is TGCGCCAGCAGCTTGGCCTCGGGGACTAGGAATGAGCAGTTCTTC. Residues: CASSLASGTRNEQFF.

This clonotype was seen at least ten times. This rearrangement joins TRBV4-3 to TRBJ1-1; possibly TRBD1 for D (5 bases). The CDR3 length is 16 residues. CDR1 is LGHNA and CDR2 is YSLEER in the germline V gene. V dropped 0 bases and J dropped 1 base, with 12 bases sitting between them. The CDR3 nucleotides are TGCGCCAGCAGCCAAGATGTGGGGGGAGCGAACACTGAAGCTTTCTTT. This gives the protein CASSQDVGGANTEAFF.

The gene calls are TRBV6-1 and TRBJ1-5; TRBD1 agrees at 8 bases. J was trimmed by 5 bases and V by 6 bases; bases with no gene match: 6. Germline assignment: CDR1 MNHNS and CDR2 SASEGT. The CDR3 runs 14 residues. The CDR3 nucleotides read TGTGCCAGCAGCGACAGGGGTGGTGATCAGCCCCAGCATTTT. This sequence encodes CASSDRGGDQPQHF.

This clonotype was seen many times. The chain combines TRBV5-1 with TRBJ2-1; TRBD1 aligns across 12 bases. The germline V gene encodes CDR1 SGHRS and CDR2 YFSETQ. The CDR3 is made up of 16 amino acids. V lost 0 bases, J lost 10 bases, and 8 bases stayed unmatched. CDR3 coding DNA: TGCGCCAGCAGCTTGGGGACCGGGACAGGGGGCAGAGAGCAGTTCTTC. This encodes CASSLGTGTGGREQFF.

In its sample, this clonotype was seen many times. The chain is built from TRBV20-1 and TRBJ2-1; D not certain. CDR1 DFQATT and CDR2 SNEGSKA come from the germline V gene (reference sequence). This CDR3 is built from 14 residues. Trimming stripped 5 bases from V and 0 bases from J, with 11 bases between. DNA for the CDR3: TGCAGTGCTGGATACGGTACCTCCTACAATGAGCAGTTCTTC. It codes for CSAGYGTSYNEQFF.

Many counts were recorded for this clonotype. The V and J genes are TRBV29-1 and TRBJ2-3; TRBD2 might be the D (6 bases). Looked up from germline, CDR1 is SQVTM and CDR2 is ANQGSEA. Trimming cost V 6 bases and J 7 bases, with 14 bases left between them. The CDR3 spans 12 residues. The CDR3 here is CSVGTSANTQYF. The CDR3 DNA sequence: TGCAGCGTAGGGACTTCCGCGAATACGCAGTATTTT.

This clonotype was counted between two and nine times. This chain connects TRBV21-1 to TRBJ2-7. TRBV21-1 is a recognized pseudogene. This CDR3 contains 12 residues. CDR3 sequence (DNA): TGTGCCAGCAGCAAAGTGGGGTACGAGCAGTACTTC. It translates to CASSKVGYEQYF.